Presented here are 27 T cell receptor beta chains from one specimen sequenced in a study of T cell responses to AZD1222 COVID-19 vaccine. Method: immunoSEQ multiplex PCR; TCRdb's copy keeps in-frame clones and lacks some. The table has about 150,000 clones, about 88% seen once. The sequencing here drew on peripheral blood, taken on day 0 of AZD1222 vaccination. Receptor source: an adult in good health.

J is TRBJ2-1 and V is TRBV9; D unclear. This CDR3 is 15 amino acids long. Germline CDR1 and CDR2: SGDLS and YYNGEE. Trimming pared 3 bases from V and 5 bases from J, leaving 15 bases between. Here the CDR3 DNA reads TGTGCCAGCAGCGGAGAGACGTTTCTGCACAATGAGCAGTTCTTC. Translation: CASSGETFLHNEQFF.

The chain carries TRBV14 and TRBJ1-1; D uncertain. Per germline, CDR1 SGHDN and CDR2 FVKESK. The CDR3 loop spans 13 amino acids. Trimming removed 2 bases from V and 4 bases from J, with 8 bases in between. The CDR3 DNA reads as TGTGCCAGCAGCCAATTAGAGGGCACTGAAGCTTTCTTT. This encodes CASSQLEGTEAFF. The full variable domain, completed using reference TRBV14 and TRBJ1-1, is EAGVTQFPSHSVIEKGQTVTLRCDPISGHDNLYWYRRVMGKEIKFLLHFVKESKQDESGMPNNRFLAERTGGTYSTLKVQPAELEDSGVYFCASSQLEGTEAFFGQGTRLTVV.

V is TRBV18 and J is TRBJ1-1; D ambiguous. The V end was cut by 6 bases, the J end by 1 base, with 15 bases between. The CDR3 runs to 15 residues. CDR1 is KGHSH, CDR2 LQKENI, per germline. CDR3 sequence: CASSPELRTNTEAFF. For the CDR3, the DNA is TGTGCCAGCTCCCCCGAGCTGCGTACGAACACTGAAGCTTTCTTT.

This clone was detected only a few times. The chain combines TRBV19 with TRBJ2-5; 9 nucleotides match TRBD2. Trimming at V came to 3 bases and at J to 1 base, leaving 6 bases not matched to a gene. The CDR3 sequence is 16 residues long. Germline loops: CDR1 LNHDA, CDR2 SQIVND (reference sequence). The CDR3 DNA follows: TGTGCCAGTAGTATGGGGGCTAGCGGGGTCCAAGAGACCCAGTACTTC. Residues: CASSMGASGVQETQYF. Full variable domain (rest looked up from reference TRBV19 and TRBJ2-5): DGGITQSPKYLFRKEGQNVTLSCEQNLNHDAMYWYRQDPGQGLRLIYYSQIVNDFQKGDIAEGYSVSREKKESFPLTVTSAQKNPTAFYLCASSMGASGVQETQYFGPGTRLLVL.

The V and J genes are TRBV5-4 and TRBJ1-4, with 7 positions matching TRBD1. Losses at the gene ends were 1 base for V and 6 bases for J; bases not matched to a gene: 3. CDR1 and CDR2 (germline): SGHNT, YYREEE (reference sequence). CDR3 length equals 14 residues. The CDR3 nucleotides are TGTGCCAGCAGCTTGACAGGGGAAGATGAAAAACTGTTTTTT. Translating it yields CASSLTGEDEKLFF.

The chain links TRBV5-4 to TRBJ2-5, with TRBD2 matching 8 bases. Trimming removed 5 bases from V and 2 bases from J; junction bases left unmatched: 11. This CDR3 comprises 16 residues. Germline CDR1 SGHNT, CDR2 YYREEE (reference sequence). The CDR3 loop reads CASSLSGRGFQETQYF. For the CDR3, the DNA is TGTGCCAGCAGTCTGAGCGGGAGAGGATTTCAAGAGACCCAGTACTTC.

The chain joins TRBV29-1 to TRBJ2-5; weak D call: TRBD2 (6 bases). The CDR3 sequence is 15 residues long. The ends were cut back, 5 bases at V and 2 bases at J, with 18 bases in the middle. The germline V gene encodes CDR1 SQVTM and CDR2 ANQGSEA. CDR3 DNA: TGCAGCGTTCGGGGAGGCGTTCGCTTTCAAGAGACCCAGTACTTC. This translates into CSVRGGVRFQETQYF.

This clone was detected once. The J gene is TRBJ1-2, the V gene TRBV6-6, with D perhaps TRBD1 (5 bases). Germline assignment: CDR1 MNHNY and CDR2 SVGAGI (reference sequence). CDR3 size: 11 residues. V lost 11 bases to trimming and J lost 3 bases, with 10 bases between them. CDR3 amino acids: CASRGDYGYTF. CDR3 coding DNA: TGTGCCTCCCGGGGCGACTATGGCTACACCTTC.

The chain has TRBV29-1 and TRBJ2-7; TRBD2 agrees at 7 bases. The CDR3 is made up of 11 amino acids. Germline CDR1 and CDR2: SQVTM and ANQGSEA. The V and J ends lost 7 bases and 4 bases, in that order; junction bases with no gene match: 4. CDR3 sequence reads: CSAGEGYEQYF. In DNA form, the CDR3 reads TGCAGCGCCGGGGAGGGGTACGAGCAGTACTTC.

The chain links TRBV6-5 to TRBJ2-5; TRBD1 or TRBD2 may be the D gene (5 bases each). V was pared by 6 bases and J by 0 bases, with 14 bases between. CDR1 is MNHEY, CDR2 SVGAGI, per germline. The CDR3 contains 15 residues. CDR3 nucleotides: TGTGCCAGCAGCATCGGGACGGGGTACCAAGAGACCCAGTACTTC. Residues: CASSIGTGYQETQYF.

This clone was seen just once. The V call is TRBV7-2, the J call TRBJ2-5; TRBD2 agrees at 10 bases. The CDR3 length is 16 residues. Germline CDR1 reads SGHTA; CDR2 reads FQGNSA. After removal of 5 bases from V and 1 base from J, the junction contained 7 bases not matched to a gene. The CDR3 protein is CASSPRAGGPQETQYF. As DNA, the CDR3 is TGTGCCAGCAGCCCCCGAGCGGGAGGGCCCCAAGAGACCCAGTACTTC. The whole variable domain, remainder taken from reference TRBV7-2 and TRBJ2-5, is GAGVSQSPSNKVTEKGKDVELRCDPISGHTALYWYRQSLGQGLEFLIYFQGNSAPDKSGLPSDRFSAERTGGSVSTLTIQRTQQEDSAVYLCASSPRAGGPQETQYFGPGTRLLVL.

For this clone: This may arise from a read error, as a much more abundant clone is one base away. The same CDR3 also results from other DNA sequences found in this sample. This chain connects TRBV5-4 to TRBJ1-2; D is unresolved. The CDR3 covers 12 residues. Germline V gene lookup returns CDR1 SGHNT and CDR2 YYREEE (reference sequence). Trimming took off 0 bases at V and 5 bases at J, with 5 bases between the two ends. In nucleotides, the CDR3 is TGTGCCAGCAGCTTGGAGGGTTATGGCTACACCTTC. This codes for CASSLEGYGYTF.

The V and J genes are TRBV5-4 and TRBJ2-2, with TRBD2 matching 7 bases. The CDR3 consists of 16 residues. Per the germline V gene, CDR1 is SGHNT and CDR2 is YYREEE (reference sequence). V was clipped by 4 bases and J by 7 bases; unmatched bases: 13. This CDR3 is CASSPGPGGAGGELFF. The CDR3 nucleotides are TGTGCCAGCAGCCCAGGCCCGGGAGGCGCGGGCGGGGAGCTGTTTTTT.

V and J are TRBV3-1 (or the pseudogene TRBV3-2) and TRBJ2-3; D unclear. Germline assignment: CDR1 LGHDT and CDR2 YNNKEL (reference sequence). The CDR3 has 13 residues. Trimming cost V 3 bases and J 1 base, with 5 bases left between them. The CDR3 DNA follows: TGTGCCAGCAGCCACACCCGCACAGATACGCAGTATTTT. It is translated as CASSHTRTDTQYF.

The CDR3, as DNA: TGCAGCGTTGAGACAGGGAGGACAGATACGCAGTATTTT. It is translated as CSVETGRTDTQYF. The genes are TRBV29-1 and TRBJ2-3; TRBD1 might be the D (7 bases). The CDR3 contains 13 residues. CDR1 SQVTM and CDR2 ANQGSEA come from the germline V gene. Deletions cut 3 bases from V and 3 bases from J, with 10 bases between.

This clone appeared once. The chain is built from TRBV18 and TRBJ1-4, with no clear D. Germline V gene sequence: CDR1 KGHSH, CDR2 LQKENI. Trimming removed 5 bases from V and 7 bases from J, with 14 bases in between. The length of the CDR3 is 14 residues. CDR3 coding DNA: TGTGCCAGCTCAACCGACCGGGGAGCTGAAAAACTGTTTTTT. It is translated as CASSTDRGAEKLFF.

The chain couples TRBV5-1 to TRBJ1-2, with unresolved D. The CDR3 is made up of 13 amino acids. The germline CDR1 and CDR2 sequences are SGHRS and YFSETQ. The germline V and J ends were trimmed by 5 bases and 4 bases, with 12 bases remaining between them. The CDR3: CASSAGVGYGYTF. The CDR3 DNA reads as TGCGCCAGCAGTGCCGGGGTAGGCTATGGCTACACCTTC.

This sequence joins TRBV19 and TRBJ1-5; possible D gene TRBD1, 6 bases. Trimming took 9 bases from V and 2 from J, leaving 17 bases between them. CDR1 and CDR2 from the germline V gene are LNHDA and SQIVND (reference sequence). The CDR3 totals 15 residues. CDR3 loop: CASRYLDRGNQPQHF. The CDR3 DNA sequence: TGTGCCAGCCGATACCTGGACAGAGGCAATCAGCCCCAGCATTTT. Looking up the rest from reference TRBV19 and TRBJ1-5 gives the full variable domain: DGGITQSPKYLFRKEGQNVTLSCEQNLNHDAMYWYRQDPGQGLRLIYYSQIVNDFQKGDIAEGYSVSREKKESFPLTVTSAQKNPTAFYLCASRYLDRGNQPQHFGDGTRLSIL.

The J gene is TRBJ1-3, the V gene TRBV15; no definite D call. The CDR3 totals 16 residues. Germline V gene data show CDR1 as LNHNV and CDR2 as YYDKDF (reference sequence). The V and J ends lost 4 bases and 4 bases respectively, with 17 bases between them. The CDR3 loop reads CATSTADRVVGNTIYF. As DNA, the CDR3 is TGTGCCACCAGCACCGCTGACCGTGTGGTAGGAAACACCATATATTTT.

This chain links TRBV19 with TRBJ2-1; TRBD1 matches 8 bases. J gave up 8 bases and V 1 base, and 4 bases lay outside the gene matches. CDR1 and CDR2 from the germline V gene are LNHDA and SQIVND (reference sequence). The length of the CDR3 is 14 residues. CDR3 sequence (DNA): TGTGCCAGTAGTATAGGACAGGGGAAATATGAGCAGTTCTTC. It translates to CASSIGQGKYEQFF.

The CDR3 bases are TGTGCCAGTAGTGGGATTTCTAGCGGGGGTCTTGAGCAGTTCTTC. Its translation is CASSGISSGGLEQFF. The J gene is TRBJ2-1, the V gene TRBV19; 10 positions match TRBD2. This CDR3 region has 15 residues. V shed 5 bases and J 9 bases; nucleotides not matched to a gene: 10. Germline CDR1 reads LNHDA; CDR2 reads SQIVND (reference sequence).

This chain uses TRBV5-1 with TRBJ1-1; no definite D call. The V end was cut by 7 bases, the J end by 4 bases, with 14 bases between. The CDR3 extends over 13 amino acids. The germline CDR1 and CDR2 sequences are SGHRS and YFSETQ. CDR3 DNA sequence: TGCGCCAGCGGGCCACGAAGAAGCACTGAAGCTTTCTTT. It specifies CASGPRRSTEAFF.

This chain uses TRBV2 with TRBJ1-2; D is perhaps TRBD1 (6 bases). This CDR3 spans 13 amino acids. Germline V gene sequence: CDR1 SNHLY, CDR2 FYNNEI. Trimming left V 7 bases short and J 4 bases short, with 13 bases between. CDR3 residues: CASNKGQFYGYTF. As DNA, the CDR3 is TGTGCCAGCAATAAAGGACAGTTCTATGGCTACACCTTC.

The chain couples TRBV7-2 to TRBJ2-1; TRBD2 matches at 11 bases. Germline assignment: CDR1 SGHTA and CDR2 FQGNSA. This CDR3 region has 16 residues. After removal of 5 bases from V and 5 bases from J, the junction contained 8 bases not matched to a gene. CDR3 DNA: TGTGCCAGCAGCCTAACGAGACTAGCGGGGAACAATGAGCAGTTCTTC. Translating gives CASSLTRLAGNNEQFF.

The V gene is TRBV7-2, the J gene TRBJ1-5, with D possibly matching TRBD1 (6 bases). There are 14 residues in the CDR3. Trimming stripped 0 bases from V and 8 bases from J, with 11 bases between. Per germline, CDR1 SGHTA and CDR2 FQGNSA. The CDR3 DNA reads TGTGCCAGCAGCTTAGCACAGGGTTCGGAGCCCCAGCATTTT. It encodes CASSLAQGSEPQHF.

V is TRBV27 and J is TRBJ1-2; D is perhaps TRBD1 (5 bases). The CDR3 is 15 amino acids. Germline V CDR1 and CDR2: MNHEY, SMNVEV (reference sequence). With 3 bases removed from V and 2 bases from J, the gap between germline ends came to 13 bases. The CDR3, as DNA: TGTGCCAGCAGTTTTGGGGGACGGACGAACTATGGCTACACCTTC. Its protein product is CASSFGGRTNYGYTF.

This clone was recorded only once. V and J are TRBV5-1 and TRBJ2-7; 12 bases line up with TRBD1. The CDR3 length is 15 residues. Germline loops: CDR1 SGHRS, CDR2 YFSETQ. Unmatched junction bases numbered 7, after V lost 3 bases and J lost 6 bases. The CDR3 loop is CASSSGTGGRSEQYF. In DNA form, the CDR3 reads TGCGCCAGCAGCTCCGGGACAGGGGGCCGATCCGAGCAGTACTTC. Complete variable domain (other parts from reference TRBV5-1 and TRBJ2-7): KAGVTQTPRYLIKTRGQQVTLSCSPISGHRSVSWYQQTPGQGLQFLFEYFSETQRNKGNFPGRFSGRQFSNSRSEMNVSTLELGDSALYLCASSSGTGGRSEQYFGPGTRLTVT.